This T cell receptor beta chain was recorded in a study of a mutant IDH1 vaccine in newly diagnosed glioma. Study information: Vaccination began 4-6 weeks post radiotherapy alone, or with temozolomide cycles. The sex distribution of treated patients was around 62% male and roughly 38% female, with a mean age of roughly 40 years. The study held visit V12 at week 35 and visit V13 at week 47.

Notes on this clone: Its specificity is not known.

The CDR3 has 14 residues. Germline CDR1 reads SGHTA; CDR2 reads FQGNSA. V was trimmed by 5 bases and J by 4 bases, leaving 12 bases between them. This sample's time point: week 35, safety follow-up. Topical imiquimod accompanied each vaccine dose, which consisted of 300 ug of mutant IDH1 20-mer peptide. Assay: immunoSEQ multiplex PCR; the TCRdb copy retains only in-frame clones and omits some. The sample shows over 45,000 clones, 85% to 95% of them seen only once. The sequence was obtained from a man aged 45-60 years with glioma. Sequenced material: PBMCs, taken from a glioma patient whose treatment included an IDH1 peptide vaccine. The chain uses TRBV7-2 and TRBJ1-5; D possibly corresponds to TRBD1 (6 bases). In DNA form, the CDR3 reads TGTGCCAGCAGCAAAGGGGGATTTAATCAGCCCCAGCATTTT. Its translation is CASSKGGFNQPQHF.